This note documents a single TCR beta chain sequence. The data belong to a study of blood T cell repertoires in COVID-19. The CDR3 loop spans 15 amino acids. Germline loops: CDR1 LGHDT, CDR2 YNNKEL (reference sequence). V dropped 4 bases and J dropped 2; count of bases not matched to a gene: 8. Authors' data handling: Amplification of reference gene primers was used by the study to estimate nucleated cell counts. This table comes from immunoSEQ multiplex PCR, and its TCRdb copy is limited to in-frame clones, with some not included. V, J and clone size reflect that table, while D and trimming were determined from the DNA. The top ten clones hold roughly 2.6% of a sample with approximately 280,000 clones, around 86% of them seen once.

Sequencing was carried out using PBMCs or T cells enriched from blood (not recorded which). The receptor comes from a woman aged 18-29 years who had recovered from COVID-19. The V call is TRBV3-1 (or the pseudogene TRBV3-2), the J call TRBJ2-7, with TRBD1 identical over 7 bases. The CDR3 DNA follows: TGTGCCAGCAGCCGCGGACCTACAGGGGCCTACGAGCAGTACTTC. This translates into CASSRGPTGAYEQYF.